The 32 T cell receptor beta chains below were found in one sample sequenced in a study of blood T cell repertoires in COVID-19. TCRdb's copy holds only in-frame clones and misses some; the assay was immunoSEQ multiplex PCR. This table holds fewer than 300,000 clones, approximately 92% found once. Sequenced: PBMCs or T cells enriched from blood (not recorded which). These receptors were collected from a woman aged 25 to 39 who had recovered from COVID-19.

The J gene is TRBJ1-1, the V gene TRBV5-1; 7 nucleotides agree with TRBD1. The V segment lost 2 bases and the J segment 2 bases; nucleotides outside the gene matches: 3. The CDR3 extends over 14 amino acids. Germline CDR1 SGHRS, CDR2 YFSETQ. The CDR3 DNA sequence: TGCGCCAGCAGCTTCGGACAGGTTAACACTGAAGCTTTCTTT. It codes for CASSFGQVNTEAFF.

The genes are TRBV30 and TRBJ2-4, with 11 nucleotides matching TRBD2. The CDR3 has 15 amino acids. V trimming: 0 bases; J trimming: 9 bases; junction bases outside the gene matches: 7. CDR1 and CDR2 from the germline V gene are GTSNPN and SVGIG (reference sequence). CDR3 residues: CAWSVTGTSGGIQYF. DNA for the CDR3: TGTGCCTGGAGTGTAACCGGGACTAGCGGCGGCATTCAGTACTTC.

The gene calls are TRBV4-2 and TRBJ2-7; D is possibly TRBD1 (5 bases). The V gene's germline CDR1 is LGHNA and CDR2 YNFKEQ. The CDR3 has 16 residues. Trimming removed 2 bases at V and 0 bases at J, with 14 bases between. The CDR3 DNA follows: TGTGCCAGCAGCCAAAAAGGGGCGGTTCCCTCCTACGAGCAGTACTTC. Protein: CASSQKGAVPSYEQYF.

The chain recombines TRBV11-2 with TRBJ2-7, with 9 bases lining up with TRBD1. The CDR3 extends over 16 amino acids. The trim removed 0 bases at V and 6 bases at J, leaving 9 bases unmatched. The germline V gene has CDR1 SGHAT and CDR2 FQNNGV. DNA of the CDR3: TGTGCCAGCAGCTTAGATTTGGGGACAGGGCTTGGCGAGCAGTACTTC. Protein sequence: CASSLDLGTGLGEQYF.

The chain couples TRBV28 to TRBJ1-5; D may be TRBD1 (5 bases). This CDR3 spans 13 amino acids. V was cut by 5 bases and J by 5 bases, with 10 bases left in between. Germline lookup yields CDR1 MDHEN and CDR2 SYDVKM. The CDR3 region is CASSGRVDQPQHF. In DNA, the CDR3 is TGTGCCAGCAGTGGCAGGGTAGATCAGCCCCAGCATTTT.

The gene calls are TRBV12-3 or TRBV12-4 and TRBJ2-1; possible D gene TRBD2, 5 bases. The CDR3 is 13 amino acids. The ends were cut back, 6 bases at V and 10 bases at J, with 16 bases in the middle. The CDR3 here is CASSAGVGLEQFF. The DNA for the CDR3 is TGTGCCAGCAGCGCCGGGGTTGGTTTGGAGCAGTTCTTC.

V usage is TRBV27 and J usage is TRBJ2-2; no reliable D call. In germline, CDR1 is MNHEY, CDR2 SMNVEV (reference sequence). V was pared by 3 bases and J by 0 bases, with 14 bases between. This CDR3 is 17 amino acids long. The CDR3 DNA reads as TGTGCCAGCAGTTTGACGGGTCTCTTCGCGAACACCGGGGAGCTGTTTTTT. The encoded protein is CASSLTGLFANTGELFF.

CDR3 region: CASSLDYSNYGYTF. CDR3 sequence (DNA): TGTGCCAGCAGCTTAGATTACAGTAACTATGGCTACACCTTC. The chain uses TRBV7-2 and TRBJ1-2; D is ambiguous. This CDR3 region has 14 residues. The V end was cut by 1 base, the J end by 1 base, with 7 bases between. The germline V gene encodes CDR1 SGHTA and CDR2 FQGNSA.

This chain joins TRBV9 and TRBJ2-1; possibly TRBD2 for D (6 bases). CDR1 is SGDLS and CDR2 is YYNGEE in the germline V gene. The CDR3 consists of 15 residues. The V end was cut by 1 base, the J end by 1 base, with 9 bases between. The CDR3 DNA reads as TGTGCCAGCAGCGTATGGGACTCTTCCTACAATGAGCAGTTCTTC. Protein product: CASSVWDSSYNEQFF.

V usage is TRBV6-4 and J usage is TRBJ1-1; 7 nucleotides line up with TRBD1. This CDR3 contains 13 residues. Trimming took 4 bases from V and 5 from J; bases not matched to a gene: 4. The V gene's germline CDR1 is MRHNA and CDR2 SNTAGT. This CDR3 reads CASSVTGETEAFF. The CDR3 DNA reads as TGTGCCAGCAGTGTAACAGGGGAAACTGAAGCTTTCTTT.

The genes are TRBV5-1 and TRBJ2-1, with 8 bases fitting TRBD2. The CDR3 has 14 residues. V dropped 4 bases and J dropped 6; count of bases not matched to a gene: 6. Germline V gives CDR1 SGHRS, CDR2 YFSETQ. Here the CDR3 DNA reads TGCGCCAGCAGCCAGCGGGGGATAGCCAATGAGCAGTTCTTC. It codes for CASSQRGIANEQFF.

The table lists this clone with a count of one. The rearrangement uses TRBV9 and TRBJ2-7, with 9 bases aligning to TRBD1. Per the germline V gene, CDR1 is SGDLS and CDR2 is YYNGEE. V lost 4 bases and J lost 2; bases outside the gene matches: 4. CDR3 length: 14 amino acids. CDR3 nucleotide sequence: TGTGCCAGCAGCCCCCGGGACAGGGCCTACGAGCAGTACTTC. As protein: CASSPRDRAYEQYF.

The chain couples TRBV27 to TRBJ2-1, with 7 bases matching TRBD2. J lost 3 bases, V lost 6 bases, and 2 bases had no gene match. In germline, CDR1 is MNHEY, CDR2 SMNVEV (reference sequence). The CDR3 runs to 13 residues. CDR3 loop: CASSAGDYNEQFF. CDR3 in DNA: TGTGCCAGCAGCGCGGGGGACTACAATGAGCAGTTCTTC.

The chain links TRBV7-9 to TRBJ2-4; D call uncertain. The germline CDR1 and CDR2 sequences are SEHNR and FQNEAQ (reference sequence). With 8 bases removed from V and 3 bases from J, the gap between germline ends came to 8 bases. This CDR3 spans 12 amino acids. CDR3 DNA: TGTGCCAGCGTGAGCGACAAAAACATTCAGTACTTC. Its translation is CASVSDKNIQYF.

The rearrangement uses TRBV28 and TRBJ1-5; D perhaps matches TRBD1 (6 bases). The CDR3 totals 18 residues. The V gene's germline CDR1 is MDHEN and CDR2 SYDVKM. V shed 5 bases and J shed 0 bases, with 20 bases lying between them. CDR3 loop: CASSTYGGQQYSNQPQHF. The CDR3 DNA is TGTGCCAGCAGTACTTATGGGGGACAACAATATAGCAATCAGCCCCAGCATTTT.

The chain recombines TRBV4-2 with TRBJ2-2; D is perhaps TRBD2 (5 bases). Between the trimmed V and J ends, which lost 1 base and 4 bases, there was a span of 16 bases. The germline V gene encodes CDR1 LGHNA and CDR2 YNFKEQ. The CDR3 loop spans 17 amino acids. Here the CDR3 reads CASSQGVRGLSTGELFF. The CDR3 bases are TGTGCCAGCAGCCAAGGGGTTCGAGGGCTATCCACCGGGGAGCTGTTTTTT.

The J gene is TRBJ1-2, the V gene TRBV9; possibly TRBD1 for D (6 bases). V lost 4 bases to trimming and J lost 0 bases, with 10 bases between them. Germline V lookup: CDR1 SGDLS, CDR2 YYNGEE. The CDR3 contains 14 residues. This chain's CDR3 is CASSPGTTNYGYTF. The CDR3 DNA reads TGTGCCAGCAGCCCCGGGACAACTAACTATGGCTACACCTTC.

This clone was counted a few times. This chain uses TRBV7-3 with TRBJ2-1, with a possible D match to TRBD1 (6 bases). Trimming shortened V by 5 bases and J by 6 bases, and 11 bases separated the two germline ends. CDR3 size: 13 residues. Germline V gene lookup returns CDR1 SGHTA and CDR2 FQGTGA. DNA of the CDR3: TGTGCCAGCAGCCTACAGGGATTCAATGAGCAGTTCTTC. Its translation is CASSLQGFNEQFF.

The V and J genes are TRBV4-3 and TRBJ1-1; 8 positions agree with TRBD1. The CDR3 loop spans 15 amino acids. Germline V gene lookup returns CDR1 LGHNA and CDR2 YSLEER. V lost 0 bases, J lost 3 bases, and 3 bases stayed unmatched. The CDR3 is CASSQDPTGDTEAFF. CDR3 sequence (DNA): TGCGCCAGCAGCCAAGATCCGACAGGGGACACTGAAGCTTTCTTT.

DNA for the CDR3: TGCAGCGTTCAGGCGAACAACCCACCCTACGAGCAGTACTTC. Encoded protein: CSVQANNPPYEQYF. The gene calls are TRBV29-1 and TRBJ2-7, with D unclear. Trimming removed 5 bases at V and 2 bases at J, with 16 bases between. CDR1 and CDR2 from the germline V gene are SQVTM and ANQGSEA. The CDR3 covers 14 residues.

The chain couples TRBV9 to TRBJ2-6; D gene uncertain. The CDR3 is 12 residues long. The V and J ends lost 3 bases and 7 bases respectively, with 5 bases between them. Germline V CDR1 and CDR2: SGDLS, YYNGEE. CDR3 sequence: CASSGSANVLTF. As DNA, the CDR3 is TGTGCCAGCAGCGGGAGTGCCAACGTCCTGACTTTC.

The chain joins TRBV9 to TRBJ2-7, with 11 nucleotides matching TRBD2. The CDR3 extends over 16 amino acids. Per the germline V gene, CDR1 is SGDLS and CDR2 is YYNGEE. J lost 1 base, V lost 3 bases, and 6 bases had no gene match. The CDR3 is CASSAEGLADSYEQYF. Written as DNA, the CDR3 is TGTGCCAGCAGCGCAGAGGGACTAGCGGATTCCTACGAGCAGTACTTC.

This chain joins TRBV3-1 (or the pseudogene TRBV3-2) and TRBJ2-5; TRBD2 aligns across 12 bases. Germline V gene sequence: CDR1 LGHDT, CDR2 YNNKEL (reference sequence). The V segment lost 5 bases and the J segment 3 bases; nucleotides outside the gene matches: 4. This CDR3 has 15 residues. The CDR3 loop reads CASSSRTSGEETQYF. The CDR3 coding sequence is TGTGCCAGCAGCTCCCGGACTAGCGGGGAAGAGACCCAGTACTTC.

This clone was seen only a few times. This chain uses TRBV27 with TRBJ1-5, with D possibly being TRBD1 (6 bases). V lost 5 bases to trimming and J lost 7 bases, with 24 bases between them. The CDR3 spans 17 residues. From germline, CDR1 is MNHEY and CDR2 SMNVEV (reference sequence). CDR3 in amino acids: CASSPLEQGLGDQPQHF. CDR3 nucleotides: TGTGCCAGCAGTCCACTGGAGCAGGGGCTGGGGGACCAGCCCCAGCATTTT.

This chain uses TRBV6-5 with TRBJ2-1, with 7 bases identical to TRBD1. Germline V gene sequence: CDR1 MNHEY, CDR2 SVGAGI. This CDR3 is built from 14 residues. Germline trimming cut 5 bases from V and 8 bases from J; bases unmatched to any gene: 9. Here the CDR3 DNA reads TGTGCCAGCAGTACCTACAGGGGCAACGATGAGCAGTTCTTC. It specifies CASSTYRGNDEQFF.

The genes are TRBV3-1 (or the pseudogene TRBV3-2) and TRBJ2-5; D ambiguous. This CDR3 comprises 14 residues. V was clipped by 0 bases and J by 2 bases, with 7 bases between them. Germline V gene sequence: CDR1 LGHDT, CDR2 YNNKEL (reference sequence). The CDR3 loop is CASSQEARQETQYF. CDR3 coding DNA: TGTGCCAGCAGCCAAGAGGCCAGACAAGAGACCCAGTACTTC.

The chain recombines TRBV24-1 with TRBJ2-5; TRBD1 is a possible D gene (6 bases). Trimming pared 2 bases from V and 5 bases from J, leaving 14 bases between. This CDR3 comprises 15 residues. CDR1 is KGHDR and CDR2 is SFDVKD in the germline V gene. The CDR3 DNA reads as TGTGCCACCAGTGATTCACAGGGTATGGGGGAGACCCAGTACTTC. Translation gives CATSDSQGMGETQYF.

J is TRBJ2-7 and V is TRBV6-2 or TRBV6-3, with 9 nucleotides matching TRBD2. Germline assignment: CDR1 MNHEY and CDR2 SVGEGT. The trim removed 5 bases at V and 3 bases at J, leaving 5 bases unmatched. CDR3 length: 14 residues. The CDR3 DNA follows: TGTGCCAGCAGTCAATTTAGCGGGGGCTACGAGCAGTACTTC. It translates to CASSQFSGGYEQYF.

The chain links TRBV2 to TRBJ2-1; 9 nucleotides agree with TRBD1. The V segment lost 4 bases and the J segment 8 bases; nucleotides outside the gene matches: 6. The CDR3 loop spans 14 amino acids. Looked up from germline, CDR1 is SNHLY and CDR2 is FYNNEI. The CDR3 DNA reads as TGTGCCAGCAGTGCGGTACAGGGGGCATATGAGCAGTTCTTC. The encoded protein is CASSAVQGAYEQFF.

The chain has TRBV28 and TRBJ2-7; tentatively, D is TRBD1 (5 bases). V was trimmed by 2 bases and J by 5 bases, leaving 19 bases between them. The germline V gene encodes CDR1 MDHEN and CDR2 SYDVKM. This CDR3 has 16 amino acids. In DNA, the CDR3 is TGTGCCAGCAGTTTAATTCTTCAGGGAATATACCACGAGCAGTACTTC. Its translation is CASSLILQGIYHEQYF.

For the CDR3, the DNA is TGTGCCAGCAGCGTAGGCGGGAATACCTACAATGAGCAGTTCTTC. This gives the protein CASSVGGNTYNEQFF. This chain links TRBV9 with TRBJ2-1, with D perhaps matching TRBD2 (6 bases). CDR1 is SGDLS, CDR2 YYNGEE, per germline. Trimming stripped 0 bases from V and 2 bases from J, with 9 bases between. The CDR3 is made up of 15 amino acids.

The chain couples TRBV2 to TRBJ1-1, with 9 bases identical to TRBD1. Trimming removed 5 bases from V and 2 bases from J; junction bases left unmatched: 3. The CDR3 has 14 residues. Germline assignment: CDR1 SNHLY and CDR2 FYNNEI. DNA for the CDR3: TGTGCCAGCAGTAAGGGACAGGGAAACACTGAAGCTTTCTTT. Amino acids: CASSKGQGNTEAFF.